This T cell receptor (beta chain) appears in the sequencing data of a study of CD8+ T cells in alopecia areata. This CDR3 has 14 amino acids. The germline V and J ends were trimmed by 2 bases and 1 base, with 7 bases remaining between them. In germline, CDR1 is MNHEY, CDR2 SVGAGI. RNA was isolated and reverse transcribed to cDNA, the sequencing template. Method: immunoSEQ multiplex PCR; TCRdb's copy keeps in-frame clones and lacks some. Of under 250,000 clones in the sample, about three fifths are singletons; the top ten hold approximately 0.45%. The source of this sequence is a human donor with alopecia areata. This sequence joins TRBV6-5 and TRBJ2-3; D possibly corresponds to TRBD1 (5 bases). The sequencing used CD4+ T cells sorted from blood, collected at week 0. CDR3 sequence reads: CASSYSRGTDTQYF. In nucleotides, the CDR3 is TGTGCCAGCAGTTACAGCAGGGGCACAGATACGCAGTATTTT.